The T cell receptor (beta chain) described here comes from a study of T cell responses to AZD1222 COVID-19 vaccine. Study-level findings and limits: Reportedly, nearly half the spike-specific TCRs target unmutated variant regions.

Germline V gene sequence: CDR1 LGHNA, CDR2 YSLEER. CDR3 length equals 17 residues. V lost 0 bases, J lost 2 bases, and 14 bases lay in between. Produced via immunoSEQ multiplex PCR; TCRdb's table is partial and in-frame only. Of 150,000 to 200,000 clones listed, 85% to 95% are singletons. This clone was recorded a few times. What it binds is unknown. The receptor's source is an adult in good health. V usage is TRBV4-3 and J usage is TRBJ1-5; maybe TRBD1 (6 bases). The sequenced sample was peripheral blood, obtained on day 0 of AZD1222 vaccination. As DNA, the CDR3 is TGCGCCAGCAGCCAAGATCAGATTCCAGGGGGCAATCAGCCCCAGCATTTT. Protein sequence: CASSQDQIPGGNQPQHF.